This TCR beta chain originates from a study of response to subunit inactivated influenza vaccine. Each CDR3 protein is one row after TCRdb ran MiXCR on the RT-PCR reads. The data contain about 190,000 distinct CDR3 sequences, about an eighth of them singletons. Germline lookup yields CDR1 DFQATT and CDR2 SNEGSKA (reference sequence). CDR3 size: 18 residues. V shed 6 bases and J 2 bases; nucleotides not matched to a gene: 15. This clonotype has only a few counts. The receptor was derived from a man aged 45 to 65 who received an inactivated influenza vaccine. This chain uses TRBV20-1 with TRBJ2-1; TRBD2 matches 11 bases. Source: CD8+ T cells sorted from PBMCs, taken 4 to 6 days after vaccination. The CDR3 sequence: CSAPELTSGEATYNEQFF. As DNA, the CDR3 is TGCAGTGCCCCGGAGCTGACTAGCGGGGAAGCAACCTACAATGAGCAGTTCTTC.